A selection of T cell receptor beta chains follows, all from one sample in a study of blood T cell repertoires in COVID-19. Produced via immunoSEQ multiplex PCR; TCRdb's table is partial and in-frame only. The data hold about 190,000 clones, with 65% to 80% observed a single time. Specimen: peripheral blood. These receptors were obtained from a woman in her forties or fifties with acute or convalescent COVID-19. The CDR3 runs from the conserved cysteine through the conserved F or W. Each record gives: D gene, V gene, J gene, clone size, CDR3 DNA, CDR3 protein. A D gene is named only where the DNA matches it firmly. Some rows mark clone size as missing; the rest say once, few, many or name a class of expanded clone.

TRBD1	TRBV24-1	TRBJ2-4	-	TGTGCCACCAGTGAGCCCGGGCCGGACAGGGGTCATGTTCAGTACTTC	CATSEPGPDRGHVQYF
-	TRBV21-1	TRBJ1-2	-	TGTGCCAGCGGGGGCCACTATGGCTACACCTTC	CASGGHYGYTF
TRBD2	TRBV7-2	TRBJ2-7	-	TGTGCCAGCAGCCTCGGGGGGGGCTACGAGCAGTACTTC	CASSLGGGYEQYF
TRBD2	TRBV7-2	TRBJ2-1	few	TGTGCCAGCAGCTCGGGACTAGTCAATGAGCAGTTCTTC	CASSSGLVNEQFF
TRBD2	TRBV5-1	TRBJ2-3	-	TGCGCCAGCAGCCAGCGGGAGGTCGGGGCAGATACGCAGTATTTT	CASSQREVGADTQYF
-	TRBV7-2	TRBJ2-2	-	TGTGCCAGCAGTCAGGGTTACACCGGGGAGCTGTTTTTT	CASSQGYTGELFF
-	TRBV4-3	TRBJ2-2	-	TGCGCCAGCAGCCATCACCGCCGGACGGGAGCGAACACCGGGGAGCTGTTTTTT	CASSHHRRTGANTGELFF
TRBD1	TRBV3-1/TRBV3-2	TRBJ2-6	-	TGTGCCAGCAGCCAAGGACAGGGAACTTCTGGGGCCAACGTCCTGACTTTC	CASSQGQGTSGANVLTF
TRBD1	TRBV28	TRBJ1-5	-	TGTGCCAGCAGCCATTACGACAGGGGGCGCGGACAGCCCCAGCATTTT	CASSHYDRGRGQPQHF
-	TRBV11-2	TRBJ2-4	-	TGTGCCAGCAGCCCAGGGGGGATAGCCAAAAACATTCAGTACTTC	CASSPGGIAKNIQYF
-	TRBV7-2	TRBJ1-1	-	TGTGCCAGCAGGGCTACTTGGGGCATGAACACTGAAGCTTTCTTT	CASRATWGMNTEAFF
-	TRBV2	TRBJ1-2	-	TGTGCCAGCCAAGACCAGGACTATGGCTACACCTTC	CASQDQDYGYTF
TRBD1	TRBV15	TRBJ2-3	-	TGTGCCACCAGCCCTAAGACAGGGGTTTCTGGCACAGATACGCAGTATTTT	CATSPKTGVSGTDTQYF
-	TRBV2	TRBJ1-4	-	TGTGCCAGCAGTGGGGGGCCTAATGAAAAACTGTTTTTT	CASSGGPNEKLFF
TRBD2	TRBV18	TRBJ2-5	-	TGTGCCAGCTCAGGGGGACTAGCGGGACTAGAGACCCAGTACTTC	CASSGGLAGLETQYF
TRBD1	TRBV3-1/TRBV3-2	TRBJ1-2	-	TGTGCCAGCAGCCAAGAAGCCCGGGAGGGGGCAAACTATGGCTACACCTTC	CASSQEAREGANYGYTF
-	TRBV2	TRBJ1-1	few	TGTGCCAGCAGTACCGGGACAAGGAACACTGAAGCTTTCTTT	CASSTGTRNTEAFF
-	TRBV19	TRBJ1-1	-	TGTGCCAGTAGTATTCAGACAAACACTGAAGCTTTCTTT	CASSIQTNTEAFF
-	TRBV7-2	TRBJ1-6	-	TGTGCCAGCAGTCGGGGAGGGAATTCACCCCTCCACTTT	CASSRGGNSPLHF
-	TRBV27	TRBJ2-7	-	TGTGCCACCACGGGGGAATGGGACGAGCAGTACTTC	CATTGEWDEQYF
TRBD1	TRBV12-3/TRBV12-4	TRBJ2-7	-	TGTGCCAGCAGTTTAGTGGGACAGGGAGAGCAGTACTTC	CASSLVGQGEQYF
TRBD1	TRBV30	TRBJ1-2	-	TGTGCCTGGACGGACAGGGCGAGGGGCTACACCTTC	CAWTDRARGYTF
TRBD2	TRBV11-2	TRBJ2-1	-	TGTGCCAGCAGCTTAGGACCTACTAGCGGGAGCTCCTACAATGAGCAGTTCTTC	CASSLGPTSGSSYNEQFF
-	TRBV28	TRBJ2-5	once	TGTGCCAGCAGCCTTCTGACAGAAATCCAAGAGACCCAGTACTTC	CASSLLTEIQETQYF
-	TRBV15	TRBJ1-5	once	TGTGCCACCAGCAGAGATAGAAGTCTAGGGCCCCAGCATTTT	CATSRDRSLGPQHF
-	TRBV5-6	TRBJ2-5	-	TGTGCCAGCAGCTTGACGTCTTCCGGGGAGACCCAGTACTTC	CASSLTSSGETQYF
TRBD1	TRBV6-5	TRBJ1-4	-	TGTGCCAGTCGCAGGGGGCGGGAGGAAAAACTGTTTTTT	CASRRGREEKLFF
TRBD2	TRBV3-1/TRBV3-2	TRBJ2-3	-	TGTGCCAGCAGCCAAGCCCCACACGGACTAGCGGAAGGCAGCACAGATACGCAGTATTTT	CASSQAPHGLAEGSTDTQYF
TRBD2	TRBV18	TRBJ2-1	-	TGTGCCAGCTCACCGGGGACTACCGTTCGTCGGAATGAGCAGTTCTTC	CASSPGTTVRRNEQFF
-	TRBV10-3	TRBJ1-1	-	TGTGCCATCAGTGACCGTGACAGGAAGGGGCCTGAAGCTTTCTTT	CAISDRDRKGPEAFF
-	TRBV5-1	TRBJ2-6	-	TGCGCCAGCAGCCTACAGGAGAGTGGGGCCAACGTCCTGACTTTC	CASSLQESGANVLTF
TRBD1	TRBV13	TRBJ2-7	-	TGTGCCAGCAGCTTCGGACAGGGGTACGAGCAGTACTTC	CASSFGQGYEQYF
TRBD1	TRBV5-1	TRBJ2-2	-	TGCGCCAGCACCCTACAGGGGGCAGAAACCGGGGAGCTGTTTTTT	CASTLQGAETGELFF
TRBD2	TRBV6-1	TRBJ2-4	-	TGTGCCAGCAGTGAAGCTCCTAGCGGGGGGAATAAAGCCAAAAACATTCAGTACTTC	CASSEAPSGGNKAKNIQYF
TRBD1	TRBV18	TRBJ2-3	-	TGTGCCAGCTCATTAGGACAGGTCCCCCTCACAGATACGCAGTATTTT	CASSLGQVPLTDTQYF
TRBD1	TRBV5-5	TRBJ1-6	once	TGTGCCAGCAGCTTGCGGCAGGGGGGAGGCTCACCCCTCCACTTT	CASSLRQGGGSPLHF
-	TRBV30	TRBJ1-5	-	TGTGCCTGGAGATGCGGCAATCAGCCCCAGCATTTT	CAWRCGNQPQHF
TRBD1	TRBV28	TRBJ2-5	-	TGTGCCAGCAGTCGACAGGGGAGGCAAGAGACCCAGTACTTC	CASSRQGRQETQYF
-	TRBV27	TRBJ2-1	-	TGTGCCAGCAGTTTCAGATCCAATGAGCAGTTCTTC	CASSFRSNEQFF
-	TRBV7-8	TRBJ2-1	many	TGTGCCAGCAGCTACGGGTTCTACAATGAGCAGTTCTTC	CASSYGFYNEQFF
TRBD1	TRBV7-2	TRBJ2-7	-	TGTGCCAGCAGCTTAGCTAACCGGGACAGGGGGGTGAACGAGCAGTACTTC	CASSLANRDRGVNEQYF
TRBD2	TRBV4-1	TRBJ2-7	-	TGCGCCAGCAGCCAACGGGAGGAGTACGAGCAGTACTTC	CASSQREEYEQYF
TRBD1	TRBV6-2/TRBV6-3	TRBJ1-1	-	TGTGCCAGCAGCCCCTTTTACGTGGGACAGAAGAACACTGAAGCTTTCTTT	CASSPFYVGQKNTEAFF
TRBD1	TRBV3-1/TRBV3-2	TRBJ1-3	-	TGTGCCAGCAGCCGACACAGGTTTTCCAGGGGGGGAAACACCATATATTTT	CASSRHRFSRGGNTIYF
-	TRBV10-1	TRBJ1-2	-	TGCGCCAGCAGTGAGCGTCAGGACTATGGCTACACCTTC	CASSERQDYGYTF
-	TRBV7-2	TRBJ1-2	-	TGTGCCAGCAGCTCACCCCTTCGAACAGATGGCTACACCTTC	CASSSPLRTDGYTF
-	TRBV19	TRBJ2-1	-	TGTGCCAGTACCTCCCGCGGGGCGCGATACAATGAGCAGTTCTTC	CASTSRGARYNEQFF
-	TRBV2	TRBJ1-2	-	TGTGCCAGCAGTCCGGGACATAGGACGAGCCACTATGGCTACACCTTC	CASSPGHRTSHYGYTF
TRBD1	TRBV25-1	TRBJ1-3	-	TGTGCCAGCAGTGATACAGGGGGGGGAAACACCATATATTTT	CASSDTGGGNTIYF
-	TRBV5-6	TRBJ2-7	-	TGTGCCAGCAGCTTTAAAGGTCACAGGGTAGCGCGGGAGCAGTACTTC	CASSFKGHRVAREQYF
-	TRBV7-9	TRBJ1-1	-	TGTGCCAGCATCCCGCCGGGACACCAGAACACTGAAGCTTTCTTT	CASIPPGHQNTEAFF
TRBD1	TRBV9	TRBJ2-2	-	TGTGCCAGCAGCCGGGCACAGGGGAGCGGGGAGCTGTTTTTT	CASSRAQGSGELFF
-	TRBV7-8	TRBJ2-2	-	TGTGCCAGCAGCTTATCCGGCAGGGAGAACACCGGGGAGCTGTTTTTT	CASSLSGRENTGELFF
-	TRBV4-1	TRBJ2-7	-	TGCGCCAGCAGCCAAGATCTAGTTGGACTCGAGCAGTACTTC	CASSQDLVGLEQYF
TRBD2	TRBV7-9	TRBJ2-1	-	TGTGCCAGCAGCCTCTTATCCCCCAGCGGGAGCAGGAATGAGCAGTTCTTC	CASSLLSPSGSRNEQFF
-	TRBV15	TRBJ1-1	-	TGTGCCACCCGCGGTTTTAACACTGAAGCTTTCTTT	CATRGFNTEAFF
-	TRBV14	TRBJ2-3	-	TGTGCCAGCAGCCCAATACAGGGGGCATTAGCGGGGGAGCGAGAAGATACGCAGTATTTT	CASSPIQGALAGEREDTQYF
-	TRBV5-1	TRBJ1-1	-	TGCGCCAGCAGCTTGGGGCAGGACACTGAAGCTTTCTTT	CASSLGQDTEAFF
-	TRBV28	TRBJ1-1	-	TGTGCCAGCAGTTTAAGGGGTGGGGCTTTCTTT	CASSLRGGAFF
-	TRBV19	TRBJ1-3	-	TGTGCCAGTAGTCCTTGGACACCTGGAAACACCATATATTTT	CASSPWTPGNTIYF